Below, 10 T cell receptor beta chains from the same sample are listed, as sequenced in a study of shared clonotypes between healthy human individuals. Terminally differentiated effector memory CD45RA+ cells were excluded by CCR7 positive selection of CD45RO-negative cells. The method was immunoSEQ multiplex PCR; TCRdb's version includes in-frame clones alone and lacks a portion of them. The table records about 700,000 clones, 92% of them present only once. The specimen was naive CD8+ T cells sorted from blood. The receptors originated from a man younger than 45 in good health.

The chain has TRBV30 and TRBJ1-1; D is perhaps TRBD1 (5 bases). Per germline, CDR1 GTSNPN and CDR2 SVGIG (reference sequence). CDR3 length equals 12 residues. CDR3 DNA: TGTGCATACCGGGAGGGGAGCCCTGAAGCTTTCTTT. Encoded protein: CAYREGSPEAFF.

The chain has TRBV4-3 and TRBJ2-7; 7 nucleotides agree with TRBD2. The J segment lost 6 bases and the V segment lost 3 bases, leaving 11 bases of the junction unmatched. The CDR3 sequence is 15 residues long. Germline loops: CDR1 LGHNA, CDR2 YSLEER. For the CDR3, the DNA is TGCGCCAGCAGCCAGGGTACGGGGGGTGGGGGCGAGCAGTACTTC. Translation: CASSQGTGGGGEQYF.

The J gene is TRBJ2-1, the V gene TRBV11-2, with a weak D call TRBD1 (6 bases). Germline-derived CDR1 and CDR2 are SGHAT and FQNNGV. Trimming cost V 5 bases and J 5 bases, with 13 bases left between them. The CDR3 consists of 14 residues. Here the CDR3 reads CASSPTRGDNEQFF. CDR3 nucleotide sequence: TGTGCCAGCAGCCCCACCAGGGGAGACAATGAGCAGTTCTTC.

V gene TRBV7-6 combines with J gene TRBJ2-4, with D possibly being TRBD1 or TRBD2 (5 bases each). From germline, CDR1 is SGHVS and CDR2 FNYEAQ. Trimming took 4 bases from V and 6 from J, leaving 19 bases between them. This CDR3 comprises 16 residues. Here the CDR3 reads CASSSPRDVGGNIQYF. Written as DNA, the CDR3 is TGTGCCAGCAGCTCACCCCGGGACGTAGGCGGAAACATTCAGTACTTC.

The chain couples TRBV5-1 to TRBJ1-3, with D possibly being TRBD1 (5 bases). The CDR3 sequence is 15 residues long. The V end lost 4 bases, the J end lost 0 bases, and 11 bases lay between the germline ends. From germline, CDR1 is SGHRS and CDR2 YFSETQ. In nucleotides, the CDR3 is TGCGCCAGCAGCCCGGGGCAGAGCTCTGGAAACACCATATATTTT. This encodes CASSPGQSSGNTIYF.

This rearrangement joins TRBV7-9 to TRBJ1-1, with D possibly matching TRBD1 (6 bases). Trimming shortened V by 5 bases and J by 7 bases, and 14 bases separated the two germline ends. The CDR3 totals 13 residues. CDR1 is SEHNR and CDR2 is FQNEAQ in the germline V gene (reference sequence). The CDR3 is CASSQADRLEAFF. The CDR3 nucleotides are TGTGCCAGCAGCCAAGCAGACAGGCTTGAAGCTTTCTTT.

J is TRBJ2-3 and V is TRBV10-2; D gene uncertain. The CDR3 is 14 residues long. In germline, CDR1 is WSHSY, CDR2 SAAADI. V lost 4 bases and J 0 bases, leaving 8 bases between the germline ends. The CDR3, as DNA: TGCGCCAGCAGTGGTAGCCCTAGCACAGATACGCAGTATTTT. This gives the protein CASSGSPSTDTQYF.

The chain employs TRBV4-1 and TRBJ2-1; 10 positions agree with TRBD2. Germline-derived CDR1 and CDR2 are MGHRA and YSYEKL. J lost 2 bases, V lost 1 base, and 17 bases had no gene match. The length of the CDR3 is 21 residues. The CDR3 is CASSQGGLAHILGFPYNEQFF. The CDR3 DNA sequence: TGCGCCAGCAGCCAAGGGGGACTAGCGCACATCCTTGGGTTTCCCTACAATGAGCAGTTCTTC.

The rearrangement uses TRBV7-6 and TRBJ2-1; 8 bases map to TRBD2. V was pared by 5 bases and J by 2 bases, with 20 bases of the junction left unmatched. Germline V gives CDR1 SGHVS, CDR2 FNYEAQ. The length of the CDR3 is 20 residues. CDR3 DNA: TGTGCCAGCAGCCCCCCTCCTGGTAGCGGGACCACGCTGGCCTACAATGAGCAGTTCTTC. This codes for CASSPPPGSGTTLAYNEQFF.

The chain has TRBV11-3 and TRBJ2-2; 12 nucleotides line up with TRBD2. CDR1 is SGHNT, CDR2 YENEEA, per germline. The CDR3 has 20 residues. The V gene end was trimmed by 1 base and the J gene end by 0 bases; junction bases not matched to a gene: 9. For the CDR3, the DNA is TGTGCCAGCAGCTTAGGCTTGACTAGCGGGAGTGCCGCGAACACCGGGGAGCTGTTTTTT. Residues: CASSLGLTSGSAANTGELFF.